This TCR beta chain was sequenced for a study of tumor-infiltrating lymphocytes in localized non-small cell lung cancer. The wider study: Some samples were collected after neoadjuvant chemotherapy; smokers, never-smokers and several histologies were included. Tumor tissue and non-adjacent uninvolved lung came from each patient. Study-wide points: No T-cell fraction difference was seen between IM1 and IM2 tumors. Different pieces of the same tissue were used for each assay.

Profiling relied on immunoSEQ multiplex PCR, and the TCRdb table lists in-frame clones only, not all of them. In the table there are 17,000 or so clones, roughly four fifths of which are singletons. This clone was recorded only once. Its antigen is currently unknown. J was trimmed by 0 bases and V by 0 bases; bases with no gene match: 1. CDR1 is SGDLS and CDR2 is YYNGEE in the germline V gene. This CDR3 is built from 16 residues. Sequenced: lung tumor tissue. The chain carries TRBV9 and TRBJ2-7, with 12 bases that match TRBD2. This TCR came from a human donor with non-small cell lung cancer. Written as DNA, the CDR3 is TGTGCCAGCAGCGTAGGACTAGCGGGAGCCTCCTACGAGCAGTACTTC. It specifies CASSVGLAGASYEQYF.